The clone carrying this T cell receptor (beta chain) was detected ten times or more. Authors of the study amplified TCR beta CDR3 regions from RNA transcripts. HTBI primers were used for first-round RT-PCR of the TCR CDR3. TCRdb used MiXCR to reprocess the multiplex PCR reads, holding one entry per CDR3 protein. The top ten clones hold approximately 25% of a sample with around 300,000 distinct CDR3 sequences, approximately 15% of them seen once. CDR3 length: 18 residues. Germline trimming cut 8 bases from V and 6 bases from J; bases unmatched to any gene: 20. Looked up from germline, CDR1 is MNHNS and CDR2 is SASEGT. This entry is derived from a study of T cells in Graves' hyperthyroidism and ophthalmopathy.

The sequence derives from a woman in her twenties or thirties with Graves' hyperthyroidism. Sequencing was carried out using blood. The chain links TRBV6-1 to TRBJ2-2; 8 nucleotides agree with TRBD2. CDR3 nucleotide sequence: TGTGCCAGCCGACTCAACACGCTGGGCGGGAGGAGGGCCGGGGAGCTGTTTTTT. Translation: CASRLNTLGGRRAGELFF.